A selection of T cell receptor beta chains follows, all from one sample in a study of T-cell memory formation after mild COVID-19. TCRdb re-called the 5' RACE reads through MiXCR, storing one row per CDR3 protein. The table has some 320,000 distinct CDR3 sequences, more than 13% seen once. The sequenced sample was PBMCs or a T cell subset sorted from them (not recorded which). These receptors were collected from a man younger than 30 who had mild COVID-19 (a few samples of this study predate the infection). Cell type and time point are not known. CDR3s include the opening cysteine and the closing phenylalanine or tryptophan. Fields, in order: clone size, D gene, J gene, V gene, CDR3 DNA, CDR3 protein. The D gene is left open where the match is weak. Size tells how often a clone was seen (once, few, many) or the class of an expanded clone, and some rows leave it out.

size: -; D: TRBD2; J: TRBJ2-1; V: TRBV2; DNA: TGTGCCAGCAGCGCGTACCTAGCGGGGGGTAGCTATGAGCAGTTCTTC; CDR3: CASSAYLAGGSYEQFF
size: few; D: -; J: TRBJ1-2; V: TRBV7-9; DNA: TGTGCCAGCAGCTTAGGGTCCAGGGCTTGGACCTTC; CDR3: CASSLGSRAWTF
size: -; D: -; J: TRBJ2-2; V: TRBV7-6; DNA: TGTGCCAGCAGCGGCTTAGGGGGGCTGACCGGGGAGCTGTTTTTT; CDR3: CASSGLGGLTGELFF
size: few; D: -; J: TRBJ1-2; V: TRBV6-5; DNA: TGTGCCAGCAGGAGGGACGGAGCCCTAGGCTATGGCTACACCTTC; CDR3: CASRRDGALGYGYTF
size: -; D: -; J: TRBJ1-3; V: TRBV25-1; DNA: TGTGCCAGCAGTGAATCGCATGGAAACACCATATATTTT; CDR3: CASSESHGNTIYF
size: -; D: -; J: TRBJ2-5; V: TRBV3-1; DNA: TGTGCCAGCAGCGTTAATATAGAGACCCAGTACTTC; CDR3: CASSVNIETQYF
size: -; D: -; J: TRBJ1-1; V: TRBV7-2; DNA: TGTGCCAGCAGCTTATGGTTAGGGGCGGTGAACACTGAAGCTTTCTTT; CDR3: CASSLWLGAVNTEAFF
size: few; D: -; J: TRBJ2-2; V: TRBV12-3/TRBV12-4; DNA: TGTGCCAGCAGTTTAGTGGGATCCGGGACCGGGGAGCTGTTTTTT; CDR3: CASSLVGSGTGELFF
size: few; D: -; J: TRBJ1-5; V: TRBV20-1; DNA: TGCAGTGCTAGCCCCCCGACAGGAAATCAGCCCCAGCATTTT; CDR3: CSASPPTGNQPQHF
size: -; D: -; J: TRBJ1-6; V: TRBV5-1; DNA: TGCGCCAGCAGCTTGGACAGCCCAAATTCACCCCTCCACTTT; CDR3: CASSLDSPNSPLHF
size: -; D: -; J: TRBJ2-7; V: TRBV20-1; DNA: TGCAGTGCTTCCTCCGGGGACGAGCAGTACTTC; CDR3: CSASSGDEQYF
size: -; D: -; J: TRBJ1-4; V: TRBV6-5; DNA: TGTGCCAGCAGCCCCATAGAGGGGGGTAATGAAAAACTGTTTTTT; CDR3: CASSPIEGGNEKLFF
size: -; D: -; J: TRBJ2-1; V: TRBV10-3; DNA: TGTGCCATCAGTGAGGACCTGGACAATGAGCAGTTCTTC; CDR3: CAISEDLDNEQFF
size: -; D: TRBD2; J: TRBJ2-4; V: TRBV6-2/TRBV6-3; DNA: TGTGCCAGCAGCCGGGAGGGGTACATTCAGTACTTC; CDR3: CASSREGYIQYF
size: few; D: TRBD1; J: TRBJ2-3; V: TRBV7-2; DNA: TGTGCCACCCGGACAGGGACAGATACGCAGTATTTT; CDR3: CATRTGTDTQYF
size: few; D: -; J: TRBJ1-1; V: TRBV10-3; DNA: TGTGCCATCAGTGAGTCGACAGGCCAAGACACTGAAGCTTTCTTT; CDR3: CAISESTGQDTEAFF
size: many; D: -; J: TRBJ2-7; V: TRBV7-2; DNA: TGTGCCAGCAGCCCTAGACAGGCGACCTACGAGCAGTACTTC; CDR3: CASSPRQATYEQYF
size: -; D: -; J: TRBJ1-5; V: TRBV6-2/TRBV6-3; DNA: TGTGCCAGCAGTTACTCCGACCCAGCAAGGACCCAGCATTTT; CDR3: CASSYSDPARTQHF
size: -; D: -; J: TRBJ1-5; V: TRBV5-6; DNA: TGTGCCAGCAGCCCCGCCGGGGGTGGAAATCAGCCCCAGCATTTT; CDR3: CASSPAGGGNQPQHF
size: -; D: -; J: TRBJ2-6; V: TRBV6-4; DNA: TGTGCCAGCAGTGACGTGGGGGGATCTGGGGCCAACGTCCTGACTTTC; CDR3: CASSDVGGSGANVLTF
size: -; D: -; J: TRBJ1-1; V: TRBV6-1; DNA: TGTGCCAGCAGGGTCCAGGGGTCGGCCGACACTGAAGCTTTCTTT; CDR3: CASRVQGSADTEAFF
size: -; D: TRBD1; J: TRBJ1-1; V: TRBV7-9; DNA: TGTGCCAGCAGCTCAACAGGGGATGCCACTGAAGCTTTCTTT; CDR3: CASSSTGDATEAFF
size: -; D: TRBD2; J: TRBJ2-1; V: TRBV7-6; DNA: TGTGCCAGCAGCGCCACACTAGCGGGGGGGGTCTACAATGAGCAGTTCTTC; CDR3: CASSATLAGGVYNEQFF
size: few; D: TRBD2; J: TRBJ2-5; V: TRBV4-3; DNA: TGCGCCAGCAGCCATGGACTAGCGGGGGGCCAAGAGACCCAGTACTTC; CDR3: CASSHGLAGGQETQYF
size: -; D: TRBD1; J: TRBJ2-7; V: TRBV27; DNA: TGTGCCAGCAGCCCCTCAGACAGGGGGCTCTGGCAGTACTTC; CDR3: CASSPSDRGLWQYF
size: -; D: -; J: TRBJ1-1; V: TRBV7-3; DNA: TGTGCCAGCAGCCCCTACCAGCTCGGCACTGAAGCTTTCTTT; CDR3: CASSPYQLGTEAFF
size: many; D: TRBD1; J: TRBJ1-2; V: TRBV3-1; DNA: TGTGCCAGCAGCCCCCAGGACAGGATAATTAATGGCTACACCTTC; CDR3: CASSPQDRIINGYTF
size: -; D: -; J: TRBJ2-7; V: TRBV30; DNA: TGTGCCTGGAGGGGGGACATATCGGCCTACGAGCAGTACTTC; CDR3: CAWRGDISAYEQYF
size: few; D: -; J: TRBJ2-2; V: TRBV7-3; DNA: TGTGCCAGCAGCAAGGACATCACCGGGGAGCTGTTTTTT; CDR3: CASSKDITGELFF
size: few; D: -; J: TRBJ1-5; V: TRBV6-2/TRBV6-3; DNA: TGTGCCAGCAGTCACAGGGACAATCAGCCCCAGCATTTT; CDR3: CASSHRDNQPQHF
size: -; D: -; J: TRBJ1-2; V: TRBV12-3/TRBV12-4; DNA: TGTGCCAGCAGTACCGTTGGCAACTATGGCTACACCTTC; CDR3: CASSTVGNYGYTF
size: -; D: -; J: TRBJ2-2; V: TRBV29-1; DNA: TGCAGCGTTTACAGGGAGTACACCGGGGAGCTGTTTTTT; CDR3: CSVYREYTGELFF
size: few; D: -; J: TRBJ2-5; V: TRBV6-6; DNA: TGTGCCAGCAGTTACTCGGGGACCACAGAAGAGACCCAGTACTTC; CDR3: CASSYSGTTEETQYF
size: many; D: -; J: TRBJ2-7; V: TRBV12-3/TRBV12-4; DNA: TGTGCCAGCAGTTCCTCGGAGTTTCACGAGCAGTACTTC; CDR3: CASSSSEFHEQYF
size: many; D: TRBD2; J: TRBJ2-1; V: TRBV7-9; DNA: TGTGCCAGCAGCCTCGGGACTAGCGGGGGGGCTTACAATGAGCAGTTCTTC; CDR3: CASSLGTSGGAYNEQFF
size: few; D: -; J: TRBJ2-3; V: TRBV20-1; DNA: TGCAGTGCTAGAGTAATCGCGGATACGCAGTATTTT; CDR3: CSARVIADTQYF
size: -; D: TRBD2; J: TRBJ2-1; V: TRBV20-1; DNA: TGCAGTGCCCGGACTAGCGGCTCTTCCCTTAGCTCCTACAATGAGCAGTTCTTC; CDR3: CSARTSGSSLSSYNEQFF
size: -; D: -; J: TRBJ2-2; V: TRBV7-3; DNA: TGTGCCAGCAGCCCCGTCGGCCACGGGGAGCTGTTTTTT; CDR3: CASSPVGHGELFF
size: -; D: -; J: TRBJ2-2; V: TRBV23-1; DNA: TGCGCCCACCAGCGCGGGGAGCTGTTTTTT; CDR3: CAHQRGELFF
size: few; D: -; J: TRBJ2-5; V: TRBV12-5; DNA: TGTGCTAGTGGTTCGTGGTCCAGCGAGGAAGAGACCCAGTACTTC; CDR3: CASGSWSSEEETQYF
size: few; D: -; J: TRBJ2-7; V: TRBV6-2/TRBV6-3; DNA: TGTGCCAGCAGTGGGAGTTGGGACAACCCCTACGAGCAGTACTTC; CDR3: CASSGSWDNPYEQYF
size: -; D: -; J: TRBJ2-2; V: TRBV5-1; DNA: TGTGCCAGCAGCTTAGGTGCAGCGAACACCGGGGAGCTGTTTTTT; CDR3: CASSLGAANTGELFF
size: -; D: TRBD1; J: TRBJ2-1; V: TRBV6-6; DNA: TGTGCCAGCAGTCGATCCGGGACAGCAAATGAGCAGTTCTTC; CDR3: CASSRSGTANEQFF
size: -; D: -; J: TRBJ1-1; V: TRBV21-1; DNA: TGTGCCAGCAGCAAAAAGCCTTGTACGGAGAGCAGGGTGAACACTGAAGCTTTCTTT; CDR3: CASSKKPCTESRVNTEAFF
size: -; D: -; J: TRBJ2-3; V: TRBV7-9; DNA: TGTGCCAGCAGCCCGATTAGCAGGGAAACAGATACGCAGTATTTT; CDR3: CASSPISRETDTQYF
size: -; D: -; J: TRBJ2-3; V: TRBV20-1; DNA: TGCAGTGCTAGGGTCCGGGGCAGCACAGATACGCAGTATTTT; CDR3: CSARVRGSTDTQYF
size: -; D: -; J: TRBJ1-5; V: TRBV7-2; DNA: TGTGCCAGCAGCCTAGTCGAGGGAGAGGGTCAGCCCCAGCATTTT; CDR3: CASSLVEGEGQPQHF
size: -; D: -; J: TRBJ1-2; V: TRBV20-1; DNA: TGCAGTGCTAGGGGACCTAGCTATGGCTACACCTTC; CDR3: CSARGPSYGYTF
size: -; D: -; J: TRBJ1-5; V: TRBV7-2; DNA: TGTGCCAGCAGCTTAGGGGGGTTGAGGGGCATTCGAAATCAGCCCCAGCATTTT; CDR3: CASSLGGLRGIRNQPQHF